This TCR beta chain comes out of a study of T cell responses to AZD1222 COVID-19 vaccine (dated by TCRdb to the early 2020s). At the level of the whole study: A total of approximately 230 trial participants underwent TCR sequencing, of whom about 210 received two doses of AZD1222 and about 25 received two doses of the MenACWY control vaccine. Trial participants were enrolled by age into 18-55, 56-69 and 70-plus year subgroups, with roughly 160, 29 and 62 TCR-sequenced participants respectively. The paper's findings and limits, for the study overall: The vaccine-associated CD4 TCRs covered the entire spike protein, and the dominant responses fell in regions 160-218 and 743-854. The 56-69-year group was small, and its depth increase did not reach significance, likely because of low power. After two AZD1222 doses, both the breadth and the depth of spike-specific TCRs were significantly higher than at day 0 and than in MenACWY recipients. Conclusions about previously exposed vaccinees were limited because only a handful of AZD1222 recipients were SARS-CoV-2 seropositive at baseline. Most participants were white British and females outnumbered males, and the authors suggested that clonal diversity may have been underestimated. Reportedly, almost half of the unique spike-specific TCRs recognized epitopes lying outside the regions that are mutated in the B.1.351 and B.1.1.7 variants. Because no samples from the day 14 peak response were available, repertoires could be characterized only after the peak T cell response.

Remarks on this clone: Its antigen is unknown. Per-base qualities were not stored, and no clone one base away is much larger.

Per the germline V gene, SGHTA is the CDR1 and FQGTGA is the CDR2. The cysteine opens and the phenylalanine closes a CDR3 of 14 amino acids. The only DNA kept is the CDR3, 42 bases in frame from the first base. The junction shows trimming of 2 bases on V and 6 bases on J, plus 10 bases between the germline ends. The CDR3 regions of human TCRbeta chains were analyzed by immunosequencing. The authors' pipeline ran thus. Repertoire TCRs were checked for matches against a reference library of SARS-CoV-2-specific TCRs that had been generated using the MIRA antigen-specificity platform. Breadth was defined as the fraction of unique TCRs that were SARS-CoV-2-associated, and depth was defined as the fraction of total T cells that were SARS-CoV-2-associated. Using the MIRA data, each spike-specific TCR was mapped to the spike region that the TCR reacts to and placed in a CD4 or CD8 class. Log10-transformed breadth and depth values were compared by one-way ANOVA with Sidak's multiple comparisons tests. TCRdb obtained this table from immuneACCESS and retained in-frame rearrangements with V and J assigned. These tables miss some clones; where compared with another copy, unresolved V genes account for less than half of the shortfall, and the remainder is unexplained. The D gene and trimming were derived from the DNA, and the V and J assignments and clone size from that table. This sample has around 120,000 clones in its table, and roughly 92% of those were observed once. The ten largest clones capture approximately 1.2% of the sample.

The time point label corresponds to: about 28 days (+/-7) after the second vaccine dose. AZD1222 recipients with second doses at about 4 weeks or about 12 weeks were pooled, because spike-specific TCR depth and breadth did not differ between schedules. Vaccinee samples were obtained from the UK trials COV001 and COV002, which included a single-blind randomized controlled phase 2/3 trial of AZD1222 (ChAdOx1 nCoV-19) in healthy adults. For TCRbeta chain sequencing, PBMC samples from trial participants were taken at day 0 and at day 28 after the second dose. Here the sequenced sample was peripheral blood, taken 28 days after the second AZD1222 dose. The sequence links TRBV7-3 to TRBJ2-2, with TRBD1 tentatively as D gene (6 bases match). The source is an adult who received the AZD1222 COVID-19 vaccine. The CDR3 region reads CASSLQGTAGELFF. The nucleotides read TGTGCCAGCAGCTTACAGGGGACGGCCGGGGAGCTGTTTTTT.